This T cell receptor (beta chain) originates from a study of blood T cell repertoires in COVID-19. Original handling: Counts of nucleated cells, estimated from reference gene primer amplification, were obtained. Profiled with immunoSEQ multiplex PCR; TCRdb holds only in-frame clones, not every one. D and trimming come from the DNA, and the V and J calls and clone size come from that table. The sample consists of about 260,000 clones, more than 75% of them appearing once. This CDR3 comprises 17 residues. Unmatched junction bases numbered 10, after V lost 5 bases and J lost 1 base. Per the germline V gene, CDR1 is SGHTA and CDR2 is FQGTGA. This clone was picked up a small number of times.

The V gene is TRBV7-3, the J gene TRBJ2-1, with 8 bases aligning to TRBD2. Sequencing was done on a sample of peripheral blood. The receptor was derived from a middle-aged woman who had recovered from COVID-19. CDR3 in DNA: TGTGCCAGCAGCACTGTACCGGGACTAGGTTCCTACAATGAGCAGTTCTTC. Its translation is CASSTVPGLGSYNEQFF.